Here is one TCR beta chain with its context. The target antigen is unknown. This sample is part of a study of TIL therapy for anti-PD-1-resistant metastatic lung cancer. Study at large: Progressing patients received lymphodepletion, expanded TIL infusion and IL-2. Tumors carried a median about 1.5 non-synonymous mutations per megabase. Study findings and constraints: The baseline peripheral repertoire was partially replaced by infused TIL clonotypes that later decayed.

Sequencing used immunoSEQ v3. Libraries were sequenced to 1.5 million to 2 million read pairs (survey) or roughly 4.5-6 million (deep). The table came from immunoSEQ multiplex PCR; TCRdb's copy has only in-frame clones and leaves some out. The repertoire holds about 32,000 clones, with 74% as singletons. Time point described: pre-treatment sample, taken before nivolumab and TIL therapy. V shed 0 bases and J shed 6 bases, with 12 bases lying between them. Germline V gene data show CDR1 as MNHEY and CDR2 as SMNVEV (reference sequence). The CDR3 has 15 amino acids. The sample consisted of blood, taken at baseline. The chain uses TRBV27 and TRBJ2-1; D perhaps matches TRBD2 (6 bases). This TCR was sampled from a woman aged 30 to 85 with non-small cell lung cancer. The CDR3 bases are TGTGCCAGCAGTTTATCGAGGCGGGGAGGCAATGAGCAGTTCTTC. The encoded protein is CASSLSRRGGNEQFF.